A single sample gave rise to the 17 T cell receptor beta chains below, sequenced in a study of cytomegalovirus exposure and HLA in healthy donors. The PCR made use of 60 Vbeta and 13 Jbeta primers. Using immunoSEQ multiplex PCR, the repertoire was profiled, and TCRdb retains in-frame clones only, with some absent. The sample lists 65,000 to 75,000 clones, roughly 74% occurring once. Sequences were obtained from PBMCs. Every receptor here comes from a woman aged 55-69 years in good health and CMV-seropositive.

The J gene is TRBJ2-7, the V gene TRBV9; 7 nucleotides align to TRBD1. Losses at the gene ends were 2 bases for V and 1 base for J; bases not matched to a gene: 6. The germline V gene encodes CDR1 SGDLS and CDR2 YYNGEE. There are 15 residues in the CDR3. Here the CDR3 reads CASSVGTVGSYEQYF. The CDR3 DNA sequence: TGTGCCAGCAGCGTCGGGACAGTTGGGTCCTACGAGCAGTACTTC.

The J gene is TRBJ1-5, the V gene TRBV6-1, with D unresolved. This CDR3 is built from 13 residues. Trimming left V 8 bases short and J 2 bases short, with 10 bases between. CDR1 and CDR2 from the germline V gene are MNHNS and SASEGT. The DNA of the CDR3 is TGTGCCAGCGCCGCTATTGGCAATCAGCCCCAGCATTTT. Translation gives CASAAIGNQPQHF.

This rearrangement joins TRBV7-2 to TRBJ1-1; D is possibly TRBD1 (6 bases). Germline lookup yields CDR1 SGHTA and CDR2 FQGNSA. CDR3 size: 15 residues. V shed 5 bases and J shed 4 bases, with 17 bases lying between them. In DNA form, the CDR3 reads TGTGCCAGCAGCAACAGGGACAACTGGGGCACTGAAGCTTTCTTT. As protein: CASSNRDNWGTEAFF. Drawing the rest from reference TRBV7-2 and TRBJ1-1, the complete variable domain is GAGVSQSPSNKVTEKGKDVELRCDPISGHTALYWYRQSLGQGLEFLIYFQGNSAPDKSGLPSDRFSAERTGGSVSTLTIQRTQQEDSAVYLCASSNRDNWGTEAFFGQGTRLTVV.

The chain carries TRBV15 and TRBJ1-5; 8 positions match TRBD1. J was trimmed by 6 bases and V by 0 bases; bases with no gene match: 10. The length of the CDR3 is 17 residues. Germline CDR1 LNHNV, CDR2 YYDKDF (reference sequence). CDR3 region: CATSRDRGQGGSQPQHF. CDR3 nucleotides: TGTGCCACCAGCAGAGACCGTGGACAGGGTGGTAGTCAGCCCCAGCATTTT.

The chain has TRBV10-1 and TRBJ2-1, with unresolved D. CDR1 and CDR2 from the germline V gene are WNHNN and SYGVQD (reference sequence). This CDR3 comprises 14 residues. V lost 2 bases to trimming and J lost 5 bases, with 10 bases between them. This chain's CDR3 is CASSESLGDNEQFF. The CDR3 DNA sequence: TGCGCCAGCAGTGAGAGCCTTGGAGACAATGAGCAGTTCTTC.

This chain links TRBV5-4 with TRBJ2-1; TRBD2 matches 9 bases. Germline lookup yields CDR1 SGHNT and CDR2 YYREEE (reference sequence). CDR3 length: 15 residues. V dropped 4 bases and J dropped 6; count of bases not matched to a gene: 8. The CDR3 region is CASSRGGSGGNEQFF. In DNA form, the CDR3 reads TGTGCCAGCAGCCGGGGGGGTAGCGGGGGCAATGAGCAGTTCTTC.

This clone showed up many times. V usage is TRBV9 and J usage is TRBJ1-5; 7 nucleotides match TRBD1. Per the germline V gene, CDR1 is SGDLS and CDR2 is YYNGEE. The CDR3 covers 14 residues. The J segment lost 0 bases and the V segment lost 7 bases, leaving 4 bases of the junction unmatched. CDR3: CASSTGNSNQPQHF. The CDR3 region has the DNA TGTGCCAGCTCGACAGGGAATAGCAATCAGCCCCAGCATTTT.

The gene calls are TRBV10-3 and TRBJ2-5, with a weak D call TRBD1 (6 bases). CDR1 is ENHRY and CDR2 is SYGVKD in the germline V gene. The V end lost 6 bases, the J end lost 5 bases, and 10 bases lay between the germline ends. This CDR3 contains 12 residues. The CDR3 loop is CAIRDRGETQYF. The CDR3 nucleotides read TGTGCCATCAGGGACAGAGGCGAGACCCAGTACTTC.

The chain has TRBV2 and TRBJ1-4; TRBD1 matches 9 bases. This CDR3 contains 13 residues. Losses at the gene ends were 8 bases for V and 10 bases for J; bases not matched to a gene: 8. Germline loops: CDR1 SNHLY, CDR2 FYNNEI. The CDR3 DNA follows: TGTGCCAGCCGGACAGGGGCTATCGGAAAACTGTTTTTT. Its protein product is CASRTGAIGKLFF.

The rearrangement uses TRBV7-9 and TRBJ1-4; a possible D gene is TRBD1 (5 bases). V was clipped by 3 bases and J by 5 bases, with 16 bases between them. This CDR3 contains 16 residues. Germline values: CDR1 SEHNR, CDR2 FQNEAQ (reference sequence). Written as DNA, the CDR3 is TGTGCCAGCAGCTTGAAGGGGTCACGGGCGAATGAAAAACTGTTTTTT. Protein product: CASSLKGSRANEKLFF. Complete variable domain (other parts from reference TRBV7-9 and TRBJ1-4): DTGVSQNPRHKITKRGQNVTFRCDPISEHNRLYWYRQTLGQGPEFLTYFQNEAQLEKSRLLSDRFSAERPKGSFSTLEIQRTEQGDSAMYLCASSLKGSRANEKLFFGSGTQLSVL.

The rearrangement joins TRBV6-6 to TRBJ2-7; 10 bases line up with TRBD2. This CDR3 comprises 15 residues. The germline gives CDR1 MNHNY, CDR2 SVGAGI (reference sequence). The V gene end was trimmed by 6 bases and the J gene end by 0 bases; junction bases not matched to a gene: 5. The CDR3 region has the DNA TGTGCCAGCAGCCTCGGGACTAGCGACTCCTACGAGCAGTACTTC. Amino acid sequence: CASSLGTSDSYEQYF.

The V and J genes are TRBV6-1 and TRBJ2-1; tentatively, D is TRBD2 (6 bases). CDR1 and CDR2 from the germline V gene are MNHNS and SASEGT. CDR3 length: 16 amino acids. The germline V and J ends were trimmed by 4 bases and 7 bases, with 20 bases remaining between them. The CDR3 DNA is TGTGCCAGCAGTGCTTGGACGACTCGGGGGTTTAATGAGCAGTTCTTC. This gives the protein CASSAWTTRGFNEQFF.

This clone is a singleton in its sample. The J gene is TRBJ2-5, the V gene TRBV21-1; the table calls TRBD1, which could not be checked here. TRBV21-1 is listed as a pseudogene. The CDR3 contains 14 residues. The CDR3 DNA sequence: TGTGCCAGCGCGGAACAGGTCTTCGCAGAGACCCAGTACTTC. Translating it yields CASAEQVFAETQYF.

The rearrangement links TRBV30 to TRBJ2-2; 8 bases are shared with TRBD1. Germline-derived CDR1 and CDR2 are GTSNPN and SVGIG (reference sequence). This CDR3 has 13 amino acids. V lost 5 bases and J lost 6; bases outside the gene matches: 5. The CDR3 nucleotides read TGTGCCTGGGGACAGGGACCCCCCGGGGAGCTGTTTTTT. Protein product: CAWGQGPPGELFF. Full variable domain (outside the CDR3, taken from reference TRBV30 and TRBJ2-2): SQTIHQWPATLVQPVGSPLSLECTVEGTSNPNLYWYRQAAGRGLQLLFYSVGIGQISSEVPQNLSASRPQDRQFILSSKKLLLSDSGFYLCAWGQGPPGELFFGEGSRLTVL.

This sequence joins TRBV5-1 and TRBJ1-4, with 8 bases identical to TRBD1. The CDR3 sequence is 15 residues long. V lost 4 bases to trimming and J lost 3 bases; unmatched junction nucleotides: 5. Per the germline V gene, CDR1 is SGHRS and CDR2 is YFSETQ. Here the CDR3 DNA reads TGCGCCAGCAGCACCCAGGGGGCCGCTAATGAAAAACTGTTTTTT. This gives the protein CASSTQGAANEKLFF.

The chain uses TRBV5-8 and TRBJ2-7, with 12 bases that match TRBD2. CDR3 length: 13 amino acids. V was pared by 6 bases and J by 6 bases, with 4 bases of the junction left unmatched. Germline V gene lookup returns CDR1 SGHTS and CDR2 YDEGEE. CDR3 loop: CASNRGLAGEQYF. The CDR3 DNA reads TGTGCCAGCAACCGGGGACTAGCGGGCGAGCAGTACTTC.

The CDR3 loop reads CASSSQAPRNTEAFF. CDR3 sequence (DNA): TGCGCCAGCAGCTCCCAAGCGCCAAGGAACACTGAAGCTTTCTTT. V and J are TRBV5-1 and TRBJ1-1, with no clear D. Germline V CDR1 and CDR2: SGHRS, YFSETQ. V was cut by 3 bases and J by 1 base, with 13 bases left in between. The CDR3 is made up of 15 amino acids.